This TCR beta chain emerged from a study of blood T cell repertoires in COVID-19. The authors' processing: Amplified reference gene primers provided the basis for estimating nucleated cell counts. Clones were sequenced by immunoSEQ multiplex PCR, and TCRdb holds only the in-frame ones, with some missing. V and J calls and clone size come straight from that table; D and trimming were deduced from the DNA. The sample has about 160,000 clones; approximately 82% are singletons. The V and J ends lost 0 bases and 7 bases respectively, with 10 bases between them. The CDR3 spans 14 residues. Germline V gene sequence: CDR1 SGHRS, CDR2 YFSETQ.

This sequence joins TRBV5-1 and TRBJ1-4; a possible D gene is TRBD1 (6 bases). Sample: peripheral blood. The TCR originated in a woman over 75 with acute or convalescent COVID-19. The CDR3 coding sequence is TGCGCCAGCAGCTTGGAGGGAGGGGGTGAAAAACTGTTTTTT. Encoded protein: CASSLEGGGEKLFF.